Listed below are T cell receptor beta chains from one sample, sequenced in a study of shared clonotypes between healthy human individuals. The table came from immunoSEQ multiplex PCR; TCRdb's copy has only in-frame clones and leaves some out. Among 2 million to 2.5 million clones listed, just under 95% were seen once. Sequences were obtained from naive CD4+ T cells from PBMCs. Receptor source: a man younger than 30 in good health. Some clones in this sample may be carry-over from other donors' samples. Each CDR3 is given with its conserved first and last residue. D genes are given only for firm matches. Size tells how often a clone was seen (once, few, many) or the class of an expanded clone, and some rows leave it out.

j_call v_call clone_size d_call cdr3_nt cdr3_aa
TRBJ1-2 TRBV6-6 - TRBD1 TGTGCCAGCACCCCCGGGACAGCCTCCTATGGCTACACCTTC CASTPGTASYGYTF
TRBJ2-7 TRBV13 - TRBD2 TGTGCCAGCAGCTTATTTCGACTAGCGGGAGGGGAAGAGCAGTACTTC CASSLFRLAGGEEQYF
TRBJ1-2 TRBV5-6 - TRBD1 TGTGCCAGCACTGACGGGACAGTTTTACGCTACACCTTC CASTDGTVLRYTF
TRBJ1-4 TRBV11-2 few - TGTGCCAGCAGCTTAGCGTCCCAACTGTTTTTT CASSLASQLFF
TRBJ1-1 TRBV25-1 - - TGTGCCAGCAGCCCCCGCTTCGTAAGGGATAGAGGAGCTTTCTTT CASSPRFVRDRGAFF
TRBJ2-7 TRBV5-4 - - TGTGCCAGCAGCTTGGATGGGGGGCGTTACGAGCAGTACTTC CASSLDGGRYEQYF
TRBJ2-7 TRBV9 - TRBD2 TGTGCCAGCAGCGTAGCACTAGCGGGAGGCGAGCAGTACTTC CASSVALAGGEQYF
TRBJ1-5 TRBV10-3 few - TGTGCCATCAGTGATCAGGGGAAGGGGAGGAATCAGCCCCAGCATTTT CAISDQGKGRNQPQHF
TRBJ2-3 TRBV7-8 - TRBD2 TGTGCCAGCAGCCTCCGATCCGGGACTAGCGGGAGAGGCACAGATACGCAGTATTTT CASSLRSGTSGRGTDTQYF
TRBJ2-1 TRBV5-1 - TRBD1 TGCGCCAGCAGCCTCGGACAGGGCCCCTACAATGAGCAGTTCTTC CASSLGQGPYNEQFF
TRBJ2-3 TRBV7-3 - - TGTGCCAGCAGCCTCGCGCGGGAAGCAGATACGCAGTATTTT CASSLAREADTQYF
TRBJ2-7 TRBV28 - TRBD2 TGTGCCAGCAGTTTATTGGGGACTAGCACCCACGAGCAGTACTTC CASSLLGTSTHEQYF